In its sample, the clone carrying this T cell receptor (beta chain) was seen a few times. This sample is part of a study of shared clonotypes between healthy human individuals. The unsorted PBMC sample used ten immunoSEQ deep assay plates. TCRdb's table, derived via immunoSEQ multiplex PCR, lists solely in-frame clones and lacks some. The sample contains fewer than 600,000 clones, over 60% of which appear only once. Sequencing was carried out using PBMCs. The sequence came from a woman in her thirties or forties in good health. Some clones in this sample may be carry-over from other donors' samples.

The CDR3 DNA is TGTGCCAGCAGGTCCAACCAAGGCCGTTACTATGGCTACACCTTC. Amino acids: CASRSNQGRYYGYTF. The J gene is TRBJ1-2, the V gene TRBV28; no definite D call. Trimming left V 6 bases short and J 3 bases short, with 17 bases between. The CDR3 length is 15 residues. From germline, CDR1 is MDHEN and CDR2 SYDVKM.